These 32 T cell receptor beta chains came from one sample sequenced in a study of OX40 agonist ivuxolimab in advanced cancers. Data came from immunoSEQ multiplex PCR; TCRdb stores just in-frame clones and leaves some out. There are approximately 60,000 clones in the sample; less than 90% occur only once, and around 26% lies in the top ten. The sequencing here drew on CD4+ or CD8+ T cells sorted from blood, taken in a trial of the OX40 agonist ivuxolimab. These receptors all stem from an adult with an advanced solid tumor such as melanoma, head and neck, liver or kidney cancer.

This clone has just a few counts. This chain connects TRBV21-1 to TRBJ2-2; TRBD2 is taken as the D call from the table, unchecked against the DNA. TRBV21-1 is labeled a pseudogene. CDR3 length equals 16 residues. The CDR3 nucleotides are TGTGCCAGCAGTCTTAGGGACGGGGGGAACACCGGGGAGCTGTTTTTT. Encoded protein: CASSLRDGGNTGELFF.

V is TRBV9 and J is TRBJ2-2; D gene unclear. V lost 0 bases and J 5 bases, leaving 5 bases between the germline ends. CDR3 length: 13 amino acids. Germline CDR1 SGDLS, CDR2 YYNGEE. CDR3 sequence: CASSVEITGELFF. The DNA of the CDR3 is TGTGCCAGCAGCGTAGAAATAACCGGGGAGCTGTTTTTT. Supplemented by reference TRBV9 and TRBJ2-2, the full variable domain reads DSGVTQTPKHLITATGQRVTLRCSPRSGDLSVYWYQQSLDQGLQFLIQYYNGEERAKGNILERFSAQQFPDLHSELNLSSLELGDSALYFCASSVEITGELFFGEGSRLTVL.

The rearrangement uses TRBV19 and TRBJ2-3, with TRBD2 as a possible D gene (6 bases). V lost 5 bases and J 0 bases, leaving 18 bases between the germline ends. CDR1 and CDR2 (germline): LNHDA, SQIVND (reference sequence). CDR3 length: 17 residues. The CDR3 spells CASSVWAGSDSTDTQYF. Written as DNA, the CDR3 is TGTGCCAGTAGTGTCTGGGCGGGATCAGATAGCACAGATACGCAGTATTTT. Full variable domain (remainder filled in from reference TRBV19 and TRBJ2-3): DGGITQSPKYLFRKEGQNVTLSCEQNLNHDAMYWYRQDPGQGLRLIYYSQIVNDFQKGDIAEGYSVSREKKESFPLTVTSAQKNPTAFYLCASSVWAGSDSTDTQYFGPGTRLTVL.

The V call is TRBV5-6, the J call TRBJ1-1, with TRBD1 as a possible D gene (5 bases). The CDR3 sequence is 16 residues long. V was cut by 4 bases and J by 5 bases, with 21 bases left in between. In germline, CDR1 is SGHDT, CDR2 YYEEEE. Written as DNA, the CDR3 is TGTGCCAGCAGCCCGGTCTGGGGGGGTGAGAAGACTGAAGCTTTCTTT. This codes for CASSPVWGGEKTEAFF.

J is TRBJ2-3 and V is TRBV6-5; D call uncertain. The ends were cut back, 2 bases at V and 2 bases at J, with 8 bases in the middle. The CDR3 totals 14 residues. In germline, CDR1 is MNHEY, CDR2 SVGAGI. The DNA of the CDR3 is TGTGCCAGCAGTTACGGTGAATTCACAGATACGCAGTATTTT. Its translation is CASSYGEFTDTQYF.

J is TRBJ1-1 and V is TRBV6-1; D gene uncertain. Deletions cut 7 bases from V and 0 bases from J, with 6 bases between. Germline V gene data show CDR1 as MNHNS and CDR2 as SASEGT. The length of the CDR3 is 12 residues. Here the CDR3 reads CASIEVNTEAFF. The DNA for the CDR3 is TGTGCCAGCATCGAGGTGAACACTGAAGCTTTCTTT.

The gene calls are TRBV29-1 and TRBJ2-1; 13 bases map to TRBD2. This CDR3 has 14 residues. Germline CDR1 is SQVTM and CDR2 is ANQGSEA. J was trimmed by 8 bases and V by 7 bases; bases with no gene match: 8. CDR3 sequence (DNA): TGCAGCGGGGCCGGGACTAGCGGGGTATATGAGCAGTTCTTC. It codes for CSGAGTSGVYEQFF.

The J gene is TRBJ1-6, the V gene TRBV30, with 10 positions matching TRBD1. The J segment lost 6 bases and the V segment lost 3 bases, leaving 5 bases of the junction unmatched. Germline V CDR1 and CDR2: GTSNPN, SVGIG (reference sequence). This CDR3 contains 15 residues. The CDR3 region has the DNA TGTGCCTGGAGCGCGACAGGGGGCTTTAATTCACCCCTCCACTTT. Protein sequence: CAWSATGGFNSPLHF.

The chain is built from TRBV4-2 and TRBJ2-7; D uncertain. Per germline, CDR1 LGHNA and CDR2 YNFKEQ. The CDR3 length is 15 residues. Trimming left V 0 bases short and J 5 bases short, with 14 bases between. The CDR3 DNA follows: TGTGCCAGCAGCCAAGAGAGCTTTACAGAGCACGAGCAGTACTTC. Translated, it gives CASSQESFTEHEQYF.

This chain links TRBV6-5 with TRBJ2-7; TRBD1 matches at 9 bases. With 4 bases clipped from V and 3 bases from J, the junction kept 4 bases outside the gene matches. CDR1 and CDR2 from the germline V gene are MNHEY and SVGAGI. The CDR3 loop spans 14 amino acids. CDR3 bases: TGTGCCAGCAGTTCACCGGGACAGGGCTACGAGCAGTACTTC. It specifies CASSSPGQGYEQYF.

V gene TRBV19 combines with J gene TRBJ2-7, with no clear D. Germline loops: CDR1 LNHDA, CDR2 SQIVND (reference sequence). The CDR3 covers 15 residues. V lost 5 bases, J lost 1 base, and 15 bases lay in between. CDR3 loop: CASSPNRIFSYEQYF. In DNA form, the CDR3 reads TGTGCCAGTAGTCCAAACCGTATCTTTTCCTACGAGCAGTACTTC.

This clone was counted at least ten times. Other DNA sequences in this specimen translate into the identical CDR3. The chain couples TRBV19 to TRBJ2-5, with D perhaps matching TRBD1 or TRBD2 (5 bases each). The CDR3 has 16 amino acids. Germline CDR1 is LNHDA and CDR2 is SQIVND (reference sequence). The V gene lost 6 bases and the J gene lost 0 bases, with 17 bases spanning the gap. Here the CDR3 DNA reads TGTGCCAGTAGCGCCCCTGGGACGGCCAACCAAGAGACCCAGTACTTC. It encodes CASSAPGTANQETQYF.

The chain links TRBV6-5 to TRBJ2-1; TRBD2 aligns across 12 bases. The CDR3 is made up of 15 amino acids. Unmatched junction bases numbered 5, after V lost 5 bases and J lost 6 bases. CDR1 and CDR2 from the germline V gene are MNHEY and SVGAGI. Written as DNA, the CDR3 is TGTGCCAGCAGTCCTACTAGCGGGAGGATCAATGAGCAGTTCTTC. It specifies CASSPTSGRINEQFF.

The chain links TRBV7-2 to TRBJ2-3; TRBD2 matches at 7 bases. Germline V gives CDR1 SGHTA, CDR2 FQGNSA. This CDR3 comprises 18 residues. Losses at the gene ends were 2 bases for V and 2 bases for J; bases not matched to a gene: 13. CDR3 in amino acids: CASSLRGRWGLPTDTQYF. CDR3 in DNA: TGTGCCAGCAGCTTACGGGGAAGATGGGGACTACCCACAGATACGCAGTATTTT.

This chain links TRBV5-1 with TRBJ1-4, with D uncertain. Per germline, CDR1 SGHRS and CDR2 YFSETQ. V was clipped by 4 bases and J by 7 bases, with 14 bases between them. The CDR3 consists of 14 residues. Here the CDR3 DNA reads TGCGCCAGCAGCCGGCTGGCAGAGAGTGAAAAACTGTTTTTT. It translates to CASSRLAESEKLFF.

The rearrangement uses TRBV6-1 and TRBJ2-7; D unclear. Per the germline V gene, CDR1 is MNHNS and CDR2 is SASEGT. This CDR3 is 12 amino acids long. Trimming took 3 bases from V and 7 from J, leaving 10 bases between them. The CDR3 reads CASSESVREQYF. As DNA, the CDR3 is TGTGCCAGCAGTGAGTCCGTGCGGGAGCAGTACTTC.

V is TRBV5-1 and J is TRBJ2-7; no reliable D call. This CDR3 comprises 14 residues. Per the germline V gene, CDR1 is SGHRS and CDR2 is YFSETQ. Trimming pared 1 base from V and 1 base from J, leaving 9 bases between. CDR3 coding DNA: TGCGCCAGCAGCTTGCAGGTATCGTCCTACGAGCAGTACTTC. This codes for CASSLQVSSYEQYF.

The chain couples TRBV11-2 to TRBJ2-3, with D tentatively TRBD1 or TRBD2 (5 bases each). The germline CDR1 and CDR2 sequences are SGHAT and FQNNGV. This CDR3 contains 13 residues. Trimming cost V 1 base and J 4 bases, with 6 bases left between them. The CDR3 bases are TGTGCCAGCAGCTTAGGAGGGGCAGATACGCAGTATTTT. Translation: CASSLGGADTQYF.

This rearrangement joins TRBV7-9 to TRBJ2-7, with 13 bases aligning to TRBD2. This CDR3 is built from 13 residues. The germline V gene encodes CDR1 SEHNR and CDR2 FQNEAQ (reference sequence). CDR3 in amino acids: CDPGTSGTYEQYF. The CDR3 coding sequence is TGTGATCCCGGGACTAGCGGGACCTACGAGCAGTACTTC. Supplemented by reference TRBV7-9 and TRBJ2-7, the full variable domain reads DTGVSQNPRHKITKRGQNVTFRCDPISEHNRLYWYRQTLGQGPEFLTYFQNEAQLEKSRLLSDRFSAERPKGSFSTLEIQRTEQGDSAMYLCDPGTSGTYEQYFGPGTRLTVT.

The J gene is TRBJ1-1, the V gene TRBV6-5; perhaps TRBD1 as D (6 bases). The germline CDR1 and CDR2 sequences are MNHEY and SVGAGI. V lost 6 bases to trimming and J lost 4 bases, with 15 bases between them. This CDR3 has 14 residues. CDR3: CASRLLGGGTEAFF. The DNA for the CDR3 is TGTGCCAGCAGACTATTAGGGGGGGGCACTGAAGCTTTCTTT.

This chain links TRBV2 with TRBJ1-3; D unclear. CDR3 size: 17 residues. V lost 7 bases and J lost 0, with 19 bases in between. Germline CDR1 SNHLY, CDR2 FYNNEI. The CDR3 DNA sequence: TGTGCCAGCACCCTAATGGGGAGGTCCCTCTCTGGAAACACCATATATTTT. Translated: CASTLMGRSLSGNTIYF.

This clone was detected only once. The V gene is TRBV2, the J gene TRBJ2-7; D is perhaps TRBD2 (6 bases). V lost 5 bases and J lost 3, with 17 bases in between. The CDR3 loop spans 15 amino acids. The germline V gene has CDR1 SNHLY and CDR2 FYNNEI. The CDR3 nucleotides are TGTGCCAGCAGTTCACCGGGACTTGGCTTCTACGAGCAGTACTTC. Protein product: CASSSPGLGFYEQYF. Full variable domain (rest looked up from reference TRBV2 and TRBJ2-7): EPEVTQTPSHQVTQMGQEVILRCVPISNHLYFYWYRQILGQKVEFLVSFYNNEISEKSEIFDDQFSVERPDGSNFTLKIRSTKLEDSAMYFCASSSPGLGFYEQYFGPGTRLTVT.

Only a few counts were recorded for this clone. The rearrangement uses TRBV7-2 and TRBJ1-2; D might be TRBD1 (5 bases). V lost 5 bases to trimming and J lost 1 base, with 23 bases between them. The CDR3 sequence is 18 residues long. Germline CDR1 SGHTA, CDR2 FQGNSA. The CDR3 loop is CASSPGWQGKLHNYGYTF. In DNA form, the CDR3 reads TGTGCCAGCAGCCCCGGATGGCAGGGAAAGCTCCATAACTATGGCTACACCTTC.

In nucleotides, the CDR3 is TGTGCCAGCAGTCTCCGGGACGGGAGATCCTATGGCTACACCTTC. It is translated as CASSLRDGRSYGYTF. The chain couples TRBV6-5 to TRBJ1-2, with D possibly being TRBD1 (5 bases). The CDR3 spans 15 residues. The V end lost 5 bases, the J end lost 4 bases, and 17 bases lay between the germline ends. Germline V lookup: CDR1 MNHEY, CDR2 SVGAGI.

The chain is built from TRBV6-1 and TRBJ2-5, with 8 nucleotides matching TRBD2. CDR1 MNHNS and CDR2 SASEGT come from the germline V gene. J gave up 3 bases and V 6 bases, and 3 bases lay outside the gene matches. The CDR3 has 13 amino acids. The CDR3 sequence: CASRPGGEETQYF. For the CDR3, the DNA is TGTGCCAGCAGACCCGGGGGGGAAGAGACCCAGTACTTC.

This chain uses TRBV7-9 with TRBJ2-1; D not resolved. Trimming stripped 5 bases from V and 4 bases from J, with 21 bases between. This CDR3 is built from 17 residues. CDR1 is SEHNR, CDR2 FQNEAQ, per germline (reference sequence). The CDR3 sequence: CASSPLGGREIYNEQFF. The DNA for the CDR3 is TGTGCCAGCAGCCCCCTCGGTGGAAGGGAAATTTACAATGAGCAGTTCTTC.

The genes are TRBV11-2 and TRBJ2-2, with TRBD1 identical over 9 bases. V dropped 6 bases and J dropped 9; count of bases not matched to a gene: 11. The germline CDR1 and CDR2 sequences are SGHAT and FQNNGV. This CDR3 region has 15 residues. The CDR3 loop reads CASSPPDRGHRELFF. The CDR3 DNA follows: TGTGCCAGCAGTCCCCCGGACAGGGGTCACCGGGAGCTGTTTTTT.

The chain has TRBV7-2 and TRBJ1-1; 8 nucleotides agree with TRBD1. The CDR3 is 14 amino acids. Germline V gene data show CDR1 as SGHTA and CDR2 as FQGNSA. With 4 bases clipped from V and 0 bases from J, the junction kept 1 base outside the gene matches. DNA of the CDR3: TGTGCCAGCAGCTGGACAGGGATGAACACTGAAGCTTTCTTT. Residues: CASSWTGMNTEAFF.

The CDR3: CAWKGQGLNTIYF. The CDR3 nucleotides are TGTGCCTGGAAAGGACAGGGTTTGAACACCATATATTTT. The gene calls are TRBV30 and TRBJ1-3; TRBD1 agrees at 8 bases. This CDR3 has 13 amino acids. V was pared by 4 bases and J by 7 bases, with 6 bases of the junction left unmatched. Per germline, CDR1 GTSNPN and CDR2 SVGIG (reference sequence).

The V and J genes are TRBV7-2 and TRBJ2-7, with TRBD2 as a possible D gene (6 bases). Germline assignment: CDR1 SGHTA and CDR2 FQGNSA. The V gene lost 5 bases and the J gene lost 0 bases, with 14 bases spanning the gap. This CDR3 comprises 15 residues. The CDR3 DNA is TGTGCCAGCAGCCGCAATAGCGGAAGCTCCTACGAGCAGTACTTC. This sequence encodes CASSRNSGSSYEQYF. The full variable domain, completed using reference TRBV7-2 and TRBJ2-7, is GAGVSQSPSNKVTEKGKDVELRCDPISGHTALYWYRQSLGQGLEFLIYFQGNSAPDKSGLPSDRFSAERTGGSVSTLTIQRTQQEDSAVYLCASSRNSGSSYEQYFGPGTRLTVT.

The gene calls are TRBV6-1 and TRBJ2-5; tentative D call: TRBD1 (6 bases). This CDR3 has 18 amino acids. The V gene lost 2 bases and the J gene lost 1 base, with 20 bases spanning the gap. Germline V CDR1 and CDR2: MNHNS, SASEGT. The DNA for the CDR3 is TGTGCCAGCAGTGAATTACAGGTGGACAGACTACGCCAAGAGACCCAGTACTTC. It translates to CASSELQVDRLRQETQYF.

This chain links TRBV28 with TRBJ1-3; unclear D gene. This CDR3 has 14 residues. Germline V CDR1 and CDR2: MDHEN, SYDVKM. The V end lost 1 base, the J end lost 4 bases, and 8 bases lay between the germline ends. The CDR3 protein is CASSLYGSGNTIYF. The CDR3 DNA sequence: TGTGCCAGCAGTTTATATGGATCCGGAAACACCATATATTTT.